The entry below describes one TCR beta chain. Generated by immunoSEQ multiplex PCR, the TCRdb table keeps only in-frame clones and is missing some. The table lists roughly 250,000 clones, 70% to 90% of them singletons. These data originate in a study of blood T cell repertoires in COVID-19. Study-level information: In each case, the material was cDNA or gDNA derived from T cells, B-cell-depleted T cells, or PBMCs.

The V segment lost 7 bases and the J segment 4 bases; nucleotides outside the gene matches: 8. The CDR3 has 15 residues. In germline, CDR1 is ENHRY, CDR2 SYGVKD. This chain links TRBV10-3 with TRBJ2-2, with 8 bases identical to TRBD2. Sample: peripheral blood. The sequence was collected from a human donor with COVID-19, enrolled during active disease. The donor label of this sample is uncertain. CDR3 loop: CAITPGLEGTGELFF. The DNA for the CDR3 is TGTGCCATCACCCCGGGACTAGAAGGCACCGGGGAGCTGTTTTTT.